The 6 T cell receptor beta chains below all came from one sample that was sequenced in a study of T cell responses to AZD1222 COVID-19 vaccine (dated by TCRdb to 2020 to 2022). The intended sense of this specimen's time point label: baseline before first vaccination. Preparation of the library involved the immunoSEQ multiplex PCR assay. TCRdb carries this immuneACCESS record with in-frame sequences only. Its versions omit some clonotypes, under half of them owing to an unresolved V gene in the studies checked, with the rest unexplained. The sample data list around 140,000 clones, and nearly 90% of these were observed just once. Jointly, the top ten make up around 4.9% of the sample. Sequenced material: peripheral blood, taken on day 0 of AZD1222 vaccination. Receptor source: an adult in good health.

J is TRBJ1-4 and V is TRBV3-1 (or the pseudogene TRBV3-2); a possible D gene is TRBD1 (6 bases). Trimming left V 3 bases short and J 8 bases short, with 16 bases between. Germline-derived CDR1 and CDR2 are LGHDT and YNNKEL (reference sequence). This CDR3 is 15 amino acids long. The CDR3 DNA sequence: TGTGCCAGCAGCCAGGAAGGGGGAAATCGGGAAAAACTGTTTTTT. Translation: CASSQEGGNREKLFF.

The chain has TRBV10-2 and TRBJ1-1; tentatively, D is TRBD1 (6 bases). Trimming removed 4 bases from V and 10 bases from J, with 19 bases in between. Germline V CDR1 and CDR2: WSHSY, SAAADI. The CDR3 covers 14 residues. The CDR3 DNA is TGCGCCAGCAGTGCTTTTACAGGGACCCGCTCAGCTTTCTTT. Amino acid sequence: CASSAFTGTRSAFF.

The chain couples TRBV11-2 to TRBJ1-3; D remains unclear. The ends were cut back, 0 bases at V and 0 bases at J, with 9 bases in the middle. Germline values: CDR1 SGHAT, CDR2 FQNNGV. The CDR3 has 16 amino acids. This CDR3 reads CASSLERRPSGNTIYF. For the CDR3, the DNA is TGTGCCAGCAGCTTAGAACGCAGACCCTCTGGAAACACCATATATTTT.

V gene TRBV7-9 combines with J gene TRBJ1-3, with D maybe TRBD1 (5 bases). Trimming took 7 bases from V and 0 from J, leaving 7 bases between them. Germline V lookup: CDR1 SEHNR, CDR2 FQNEAQ (reference sequence). This CDR3 is built from 13 residues. CDR3 region: CASIRDSGNTIYF. In DNA, the CDR3 is TGTGCCAGCATCAGGGACTCTGGAAACACCATATATTTT.

This clone appeared once. The chain employs TRBV5-1 and TRBJ1-2, with D possibly being TRBD1 (5 bases). V lost 3 bases to trimming and J lost 3 bases, with 9 bases between them. Germline V gene lookup returns CDR1 SGHRS and CDR2 YFSETQ. The CDR3 runs to 13 residues. CDR3 bases: TGCGCCAGCAGCTCCGGGACCCACTATGGCTACACCTTC. This codes for CASSSGTHYGYTF.

The chain employs TRBV5-4 and TRBJ2-1; TRBD2 matches 16 bases. The CDR3 is 18 amino acids. The V segment lost 3 bases and the J segment 2 bases; nucleotides outside the gene matches: 5. Germline CDR1 and CDR2: SGHNT and YYREEE (reference sequence). The CDR3 spells CASSSGLAGGGPYNEQFF. The CDR3 region has the DNA TGTGCCAGCAGCTCGGGACTAGCGGGAGGGGGGCCCTACAATGAGCAGTTCTTC.